This T cell receptor (beta chain) emerged from a study of T cells expressing NK-cell markers. TCRdb reprocessed the 5' RACE reads; each CDR3 protein has one entry and no DNA is given. Listed are 5,500 to 8,500 distinct CDR3 sequences; 62% falls within the top ten. Looked up from germline, CDR1 is MNHEY and CDR2 is SMNVEV (reference sequence). This CDR3 spans 18 amino acids. Study-level findings and limits: In several donors, dominant clonotypes made up 28.3-60.1% of CD3+CD56-NKG2C+ cells.

Concerning this clonotype: The antigen remains unidentified.

Sequencing used blood T cells: a sorted CD56 or NKG2C T cell subset, CD4+ or CD8+ T cells, or bulk PBMC T cells (not recorded which). This receptor was obtained from a man aged 18 to 69 in good health. V and J are TRBV27 and TRBJ1-2; no DNA is available, so the TRBD1 call from TCRdb remains unchecked. The CDR3 loop reads CASRGGPGQGRSNYGYTF.